Listed below are T cell receptor beta chains from one sample, sequenced in a study of cytomegalovirus exposure and HLA in healthy donors. The protocol was immunoSEQ multiplex PCR, while the TCRdb copy is restricted to in-frame clones and leaves out a portion. The data hold about 160,000 clones, with approximately 76% observed a single time. The sequencing input was PBMCs. These receptors were collected from a man aged 55 to 70 in good health and CMV-seronegative. CDR3s include the opening cysteine and the closing phenylalanine or tryptophan. Where a row states a size, it is once, few, many or the class of an expanded clone; other rows omit it.

v_gene	abundance	j_gene	CDR3aa
TRBV10-3	NA	TRBJ1-6	CAISSTGGSSPLHF
TRBV7-9	NA	TRBJ2-7	CASSLTSAGLAGNEYF
TRBV11-3	NA	TRBJ2-3	CASSRFELASSTDTQYF
TRBV28	NA	TRBJ2-1	CASSLTATGGGEQFF
TRBV7-3	NA	TRBJ2-1	CASSPQGSYNEQFF
TRBV30	NA	TRBJ2-3	CAWSVQQGATDTQYF
TRBV18	NA	TRBJ2-1	CASSLLPSAAADNEQFF
TRBV30	once	TRBJ2-5	CAWKRGVQETQYF
TRBV7-2	NA	TRBJ2-7	CASSPGLADYEQYF
TRBV5-4	NA	TRBJ2-3	CASSLLMAPRGTDTQYF
TRBV19	NA	TRBJ2-7	CASSTGTGSSYEQYF
TRBV30	NA	TRBJ2-1	CAWSPTREKFF
TRBV27	NA	TRBJ2-5	CASANSGTQYF
TRBV28	NA	TRBJ2-2	CASSSPEGTGFGELFF
TRBV11-2	NA	TRBJ2-5	CASSLDPGTETQYF
TRBV7-3	NA	TRBJ2-3	CASSLVGGSTDTQYF
TRBV4-1	NA	TRBJ1-5	CASSQERGNQPQHF
TRBV19	NA	TRBJ2-2	CASTHWDSTTGELFF
TRBV18	few	TRBJ2-7	CASSTNLRLARIGHEQYF
TRBV11-2	NA	TRBJ2-1	CASSPGLAGNNEQFF
TRBV6-1	once	TRBJ2-3	CASSQGGGADTQYF
TRBV5-8	few	TRBJ1-6	CASSLVKSQSPLHF
TRBV11-3	NA	TRBJ2-5	CASSTRTSGGGETQYF
TRBV28	NA	TRBJ1-1	CASSRDRVAFF
TRBV30	NA	TRBJ1-1	CAWSTGGEAFF
TRBV7-3	NA	TRBJ1-1	CASSPGRNSEAFF
TRBV27	NA	TRBJ1-5	CASSSGEQPQHF
TRBV5-4	NA	TRBJ2-3	CASSGRLAGTDTQYF
TRBV5-1	once	TRBJ2-3	CASSLAGTQLTDTQYF
TRBV5-1	NA	TRBJ2-2	CASSAPQGAIYGELFF